These T cell receptor beta chains were read from a single sample in a study of shared clonotypes between healthy human individuals. Using immunoSEQ multiplex PCR, the repertoire was profiled, and TCRdb retains in-frame clones only, with some absent. Counted here are approximately 340,000 clones, roughly 80% occurring once; the ten biggest clones make up 8.5% to 12%. The sequencing input was memory CD4+ T cells sorted from blood. The receptors were gathered from a man aged 25 to 40 in good health. Both conserved end residues are part of each CDR3. A D gene is named only where the DNA matches it firmly. The listing skips clone size in some rows; elsewhere it reads once, few, many or a size class.

size	D	V	J	DNA	CDR3
.	TRBD2	TRBV28	TRBJ2-7	TGTGCCAGCCGAAATAGCGGGTCGAGCTCCTACGAGCAGTACTTC	CASRNSGSSSYEQYF
.	TRBD2	TRBV27	TRBJ2-7	TGTGCCAGCAGTTGGACTAGCGGGGGATACGAGCAGTACTTC	CASSWTSGGYEQYF
.	TRBD1	TRBV10-3	TRBJ2-7	TGTGCCATCAGTCCTACGACAGGGGGCACCTACGAGCAGTACTTC	CAISPTTGGTYEQYF
many	TRBD1	TRBV28	TRBJ2-3	TGTGCCAGTACTCCGGGACAGTTGACGAAAGCCACTAGCACAGATACGCAGTATTTT	CASTPGQLTKATSTDTQYF
.	.	TRBV5-3	TRBJ2-1	TGTGCCAGAAGCTTTGTTGTACGGAGGGAAGAGCCCTTTTACAATGAGCAGTTCTTC	CARSFVVRREEPFYNEQFF
.	.	TRBV7-9	TRBJ1-5	TGTGCCAGCAGCTTAGGAAGCACCAGGGATAGAGATCAGCCCCAGCATTTT	CASSLGSTRDRDQPQHF
.	TRBD2	TRBV7-6	TRBJ2-3	TGTGCCAGCAGCTTAGTTGCTAGCGGGAGGGAAGTCACAGATACGCAGTATTTT	CASSLVASGREVTDTQYF
.	TRBD1	TRBV15	TRBJ2-7	TGTGCCACCAGCAGAGAAGGGACAGGCTCCTACGAGCAGTACTTC	CATSREGTGSYEQYF
.	.	TRBV30	TRBJ2-6	TGTGCCTCAACGGGGACGCGGGGGGCCAACGTCCTGACTTTC	CASTGTRGANVLTF
.	.	TRBV18	TRBJ2-7	TGTGCCAGCTCACCGGGGATGAAACTCTACGAGCAGTACTTC	CASSPGMKLYEQYF
few	.	TRBV5-1	TRBJ2-3	TGCGCCAGCCAAAAAAGGGGTGCGACAGTTTATGCCTCGTACACGCAGTATTTT	CASQKRGATVYASYTQYF
.	.	TRBV7-9	TRBJ1-1	TGTGCCAGCAGCTTAGTAGCAGAGAACACTGAAGCTTTCTTT	CASSLVAENTEAFF
.	.	TRBV6-1	TRBJ2-3	TGTGCCAGCAGGACAGACATCCTCACAGATACGCAGTATTTT	CASRTDILTDTQYF
many	.	TRBV2	TRBJ2-4	TGTGCCAGCAGCCTCAAGATAGCCAAAAACATTCAGTACTTC	CASSLKIAKNIQYF
.	TRBD1	TRBV5-4	TRBJ2-1	TGTGCCAGCAGCTTGGCGGGCGGTGGACAGGGATCCTACAATGAGCAGTTCTTC	CASSLAGGGQGSYNEQFF
.	.	TRBV6-4	TRBJ2-1	TGTGCCAGCAGTGTTACTAGCCCTAACAATGAGCAGTTCTTC	CASSVTSPNNEQFF
.	.	TRBV28	TRBJ2-3	TGTGCCAGCAGTTTCCGGCAGAACCTCCCAGATACGCAGTATTTT	CASSFRQNLPDTQYF
.	.	TRBV6-6	TRBJ2-7	TGTGCCAGCAGGCGCCACAGGGTAGCGTACGAGCAGTACTTC	CASRRHRVAYEQYF
.	TRBD2	TRBV5-5	TRBJ2-7	TGTGCCAGCACCGGACTAGCGGGATCCTACGAGCAGTACTTC	CASTGLAGSYEQYF
few	.	TRBV29-1	TRBJ2-3	TGCAGCGTCGAACAGAAAGCCGCCACAGATACGCAGTATTTT	CSVEQKAATDTQYF
.	.	TRBV25-1	TRBJ2-7	TGTGCCAGCAGTGAATACGCCCAGGCCCCGAGCTACGAGCAGTACTTC	CASSEYAQAPSYEQYF
few	.	TRBV19	TRBJ2-1	TGTGCCAGTAGTACACATGGGGTTGAGCAGTTCTTC	CASSTHGVEQFF
.	TRBD1	TRBV28	TRBJ2-7	TGTGCCAGCAGCCCGACCCAGGGGGCCTACGAGCAGTACTTC	CASSPTQGAYEQYF
.	TRBD1	TRBV18	TRBJ2-5	TGTGCCAGCTCACCACACATGGGACAGGACTCTCAAGAGACCCAGTACTTC	CASSPHMGQDSQETQYF
.	.	TRBV5-1	TRBJ2-1	TGCGCCAGCGGCGGGCTCAGCTCCTACAATGAGCAGTTCTTC	CASGGLSSYNEQFF
few	.	TRBV4-1	TRBJ2-5	TGCGCCAGCAGCCAAGATGGGAGGTTAGAGACCCAGTACTTC	CASSQDGRLETQYF
.	TRBD2	TRBV9	TRBJ2-1	TGTGCCAGCAGCCCCGGGGGGAGGGAGGACAATGAGCAGTTCTTC	CASSPGGREDNEQFF
.	.	TRBV7-2	TRBJ1-1	TGTGCCAGCAGCTTAAGGGCCAGCAACACTGAAGCTTTCTTT	CASSLRASNTEAFF
.	TRBD1	TRBV28	TRBJ2-1	TGTGCCAGCCCGCCCCGGACAGGGGACTACAATGAGCAGTTCTTC	CASPPRTGDYNEQFF
.	.	TRBV5-1	TRBJ2-1	TGCGCCAGCAGCTTAAGCGGGACAGGAGGTAGCGATGAGCAGTTCTTC	CASSLSGTGGSDEQFF
.	TRBD2	TRBV5-4	TRBJ2-3	TGTGCCAGCAGCTTGGTCCGGGAGGGGAGCACAGATACGCAGTATTTT	CASSLVREGSTDTQYF
.	TRBD2	TRBV28	TRBJ2-1	TGTGCCAGCAGTGTAGCGGGAGACGTCTACAATGAGCAGTTCTTC	CASSVAGDVYNEQFF
.	TRBD2	TRBV6-1	TRBJ2-7	TGTGCCAGCAGTGAAATATCGGGGACTAGCGGGAAATACTCCTACGAGCAGTACTTC	CASSEISGTSGKYSYEQYF
.	.	TRBV7-9	TRBJ1-2	TGTGCCAGCAGCTTAGGTCTGGACTATGGCTACACCTTC	CASSLGLDYGYTF
.	.	TRBV11-2	TRBJ2-1	TGTGTCAGCAGCGGCCTGGGGGGCCATGAGCAGTTCTTC	CVSSGLGGHEQFF
.	TRBD1	TRBV5-4	TRBJ2-7	TGTGCCAGCAGCCGCGGACAGGGGGCGTTGGGCGAGCAGTACTTC	CASSRGQGALGEQYF
.	.	TRBV21-1	TRBJ2-3	TGTGCCAGCAGCAAGGCCCTTGGGGTTAGCGGAGACTCAGATACGCAGTATTTT	CASSKALGVSGDSDTQYF
.	.	TRBV5-1	TRBJ2-3	TGCGCCAGCAGCTCGGACCCTTCGAGCACAGATACGCAGTATTTT	CASSSDPSSTDTQYF
.	.	TRBV28	TRBJ2-7	TGTGCCAGCAGTTTATTCGGCCCAAACTACGAGCAGTACTTC	CASSLFGPNYEQYF
.	.	TRBV5-4	TRBJ2-1	TGTGCCAGCAGCGGGCTAATAGGAGGGATACACAATGAGCAGTTCTTC	CASSGLIGGIHNEQFF
.	TRBD1	TRBV11-2	TRBJ2-5	TGTGCCAGCAGCTTCGGGACAGGGATGTCGGAGACCCAGTACTTC	CASSFGTGMSETQYF
.	TRBD2	TRBV7-9	TRBJ2-1	TGTGCCAGCAGCCCACGGGGACTAGCGGGAGAAGTTGAGCAGTTCTTC	CASSPRGLAGEVEQFF
once	.	TRBV13	TRBJ2-3	TGTGCCAGCAGCTTAACCGGCACAGATACGCAGTATTTT	CASSLTGTDTQYF
.	.	TRBV10-2	TRBJ1-5	TGCGCCAGCAGCTCTCCTGGGCGGAATCAGCCCCAGCATTTT	CASSSPGRNQPQHF
.	TRBD1	TRBV5-6	TRBJ2-7	TGTGCCAGCAGGGTAATCAGCAGGGACAGGGGTTATGAGCAGTACTTC	CASRVISRDRGYEQYF
.	TRBD1	TRBV7-2	TRBJ1-5	TGTGCCAGCAGCTTAACAGGGGGGTTCAATCAGCCCCAGCATTTT	CASSLTGGFNQPQHF
few	.	TRBV7-6	TRBJ2-5	TGTGCCAGCAGCTTAGTCCCCAGGGGTAGTTTGGAGACCCAGTACTTC	CASSLVPRGSLETQYF
.	TRBD2	TRBV2	TRBJ2-5	TGTGCCAGCAGTCGTAGACTAGCGGGAGGGAAAGAAGAGACCCAGTACTTC	CASSRRLAGGKEETQYF
few	.	TRBV28	TRBJ2-2	TGTGCCAGCTACGGACGGGCGCGCACCGGGGAGCTGTTTTTT	CASYGRARTGELFF
few	.	TRBV10-3	TRBJ2-6	TGTGCCAGTCTCCAACCTGGGGCCAACGTCCTGACTTTC	CASLQPGANVLTF
.	.	TRBV18	TRBJ1-1	TGTGCCAGCTCACCTTCACAGGGTGAAGCTTTCTTT	CASSPSQGEAFF